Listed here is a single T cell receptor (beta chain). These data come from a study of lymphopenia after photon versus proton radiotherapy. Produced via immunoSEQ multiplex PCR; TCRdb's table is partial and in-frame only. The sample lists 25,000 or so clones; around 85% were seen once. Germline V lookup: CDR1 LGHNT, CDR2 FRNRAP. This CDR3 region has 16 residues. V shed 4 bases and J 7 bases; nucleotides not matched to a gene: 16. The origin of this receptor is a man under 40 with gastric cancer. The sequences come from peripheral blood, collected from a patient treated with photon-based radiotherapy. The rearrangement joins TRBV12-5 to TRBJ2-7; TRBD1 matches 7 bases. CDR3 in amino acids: CASGSPSPGQTVEQYF. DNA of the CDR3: TGTGCTAGTGGTTCGCCCTCCCCGGGACAGACAGTTGAGCAGTACTTC.